This entry is about one T cell receptor (beta chain). The CDR3 totals 15 residues. V gave up 2 bases and J gave up 5 bases, with 15 bases separating them. CDR1 is MNHNY and CDR2 is SVGAGI in the germline V gene (reference sequence). The data are from a study of blood T cell repertoires in COVID-19. Study-level background: Whether acute or convalescent, the COVID-19 samples came from the United States, Italy and Spain.

TCRdb's table, derived via immunoSEQ multiplex PCR, lists solely in-frame clones and lacks some. The table lists 150,000 to 200,000 clones, around 83% of them singletons. The chain has TRBV6-6 and TRBJ1-1; D unresolved. Material for sequencing was peripheral blood. This clonotype was sampled from a woman in her 30s with active or convalescent COVID-19. CDR3 DNA sequence: TGTGCCAGCAGTTACGCCGCGGGCGGAGGAACTGAAGCTTTCTTT. It translates to CASSYAAGGGTEAFF.